A single sample is the source of the 19 T cell receptor beta chains below, sequenced in a study of radiotherapy plus CTLA-4 blockade in lung cancer. Profiling relied on immunoSEQ multiplex PCR, and the TCRdb table lists in-frame clones only, not all of them. The table has 120,000 or so clones, 78% seen once. The sequences come from peripheral blood, collected from a patient treated with radiotherapy plus ipilimumab. These TCRs come from a human donor with non-small cell lung cancer who had a partial response to radiotherapy plus ipilimumab.

The chain carries TRBV19 and TRBJ2-1; D is possibly TRBD1 (6 bases). Trimming pared 4 bases from V and 7 bases from J, leaving 11 bases between. The CDR3 runs 13 residues. CDR1 and CDR2 from the germline V gene are LNHDA and SQIVND (reference sequence). The CDR3 here is CASSTGQRNEQFF. Here the CDR3 DNA reads TGTGCCAGTAGTACCGGACAGAGGAATGAGCAGTTCTTC.

This clone was found a few times. This chain links TRBV7-6 with TRBJ2-7; tentative D call: TRBD1 (6 bases). Trimming shortened V by 2 bases and J by 0 bases, and 8 bases separated the two germline ends. This CDR3 is 14 amino acids long. Germline CDR1 and CDR2: SGHVS and FNYEAQ. CDR3 DNA: TGTGCCAGCAGCTTACAGGGGATCTCCTACGAGCAGTACTTC. This translates into CASSLQGISYEQYF.

The V gene is TRBV5-1, the J gene TRBJ2-7, with 8 bases lining up with TRBD1. This CDR3 is built from 15 residues. With V trimmed by 4 bases and J by 5 bases, 11 bases remained unmatched. From germline, CDR1 is SGHRS and CDR2 YFSETQ. For the CDR3, the DNA is TGCGCCAGCAGCGTAGACAGGGGAGGCAACCACGAGCAGTACTTC. Its protein product is CASSVDRGGNHEQYF.

The V call is TRBV6-4, the J call TRBJ2-1; 8 bases align to TRBD2. Germline lookup yields CDR1 MRHNA and CDR2 SNTAGT. The J segment lost 8 bases and the V segment lost 2 bases, leaving 29 bases of the junction unmatched. The CDR3 is 22 residues long. Here the CDR3 reads CASSDPLYRWREASIIRHEQFF. CDR3 DNA sequence: TGTGCCAGCAGTGACCCTCTTTATCGGTGGCGGGAGGCGTCCATTATCCGCCATGAGCAGTTCTTC.

The chain couples TRBV27 to TRBJ1-2, with TRBD1 matching 7 bases. Germline V lookup: CDR1 MNHEY, CDR2 SMNVEV (reference sequence). This CDR3 has 14 amino acids. V lost 4 bases and J lost 7; bases outside the gene matches: 9. CDR3: CASSSPDREAGYTF. CDR3 nucleotides: TGTGCCAGCAGTTCCCCCGACAGGGAGGCTGGCTACACCTTC.

The chain uses TRBV4-3 and TRBJ2-1, with TRBD1 identical over 7 bases. The CDR3 contains 16 residues. Per the germline V gene, CDR1 is LGHNA and CDR2 is YSLEER. The junction had 6 bases not matched to a gene; V was cut back by 4 bases and J by 0 bases. CDR3 in DNA: TGCGCCAGCAGCCTTGGGACAGCGAGCTCCTACAATGAGCAGTTCTTC. Its translation: CASSLGTASSYNEQFF.

Points on this clone: Germline is not matched at one junction end, which may reflect a read error. The gene calls are TRBV6-6 and TRBJ2-2; D is undetermined. Germline CDR1 MNHNY, CDR2 SVGAGI (reference sequence). This CDR3 has 13 residues. CDR3 residues: CTSSYSATGELFF. The DNA of the CDR3 is TGTACCAGCAGTTACTCAGCAACCGGGGAGCTGTTTTTT.

This chain connects TRBV6-5 to TRBJ2-7; 8 bases align to TRBD1. Germline values: CDR1 MNHEY, CDR2 SVGAGI. CDR3 length: 15 residues. Trimming removed 6 bases from V and 7 bases from J; junction bases left unmatched: 14. CDR3 DNA: TGTGCCAGCAGGACCGGCAGGGGGCAGGGGGGAGAGCAGTACTTC. This translates into CASRTGRGQGGEQYF.

CDR3 DNA sequence: TGTGCCAGCTCACCAGATCGAGGACAGGCCTACAATGAGCAGTTCTTC. This encodes CASSPDRGQAYNEQFF. The rearrangement uses TRBV18 and TRBJ2-1, with 7 nucleotides matching TRBD1. Germline CDR1 reads KGHSH; CDR2 reads LQKENI. The V and J ends lost 2 bases and 2 bases, in that order; junction bases with no gene match: 6. The CDR3 runs 16 residues.

The chain joins TRBV5-1 to TRBJ2-3; 10 positions match TRBD1. J lost 4 bases, V lost 5 bases, and 4 bases had no gene match. CDR3 length: 14 residues. The V gene's germline CDR1 is SGHRS and CDR2 YFSETQ. CDR3 in amino acids: CASSHGQGADTQYF. The CDR3 DNA follows: TGCGCCAGCAGTCATGGACAGGGGGCAGATACGCAGTATTTT.

This rearrangement joins TRBV6-5 to TRBJ2-2, with 7 positions matching TRBD2. The V gene end was trimmed by 0 bases and the J gene end by 3 bases; junction bases not matched to a gene: 4. Germline values: CDR1 MNHEY, CDR2 SVGAGI. The CDR3 has 16 amino acids. CDR3 sequence reads: CASSYSGGRDTGELFF. The DNA of the CDR3 is TGTGCCAGCAGTTACTCGGGCGGGAGAGACACCGGGGAGCTGTTTTTT.

This clone appeared a single time. This chain joins TRBV5-1 and TRBJ2-3; weak D call: TRBD1 (5 bases). Trimming removed 6 bases from V and 3 bases from J, with 14 bases in between. Germline CDR1 and CDR2: SGHRS and YFSETQ. This CDR3 comprises 14 residues. CDR3 in amino acids: CASNPGAGTDTQYF. Here the CDR3 DNA reads TGCGCCAGCAACCCTGGGGCAGGGACAGATACGCAGTATTTT.

This chain connects TRBV19 to TRBJ1-4, with 11 bases identical to TRBD1. The trim removed 5 bases at V and 5 bases at J, leaving 4 bases unmatched. This CDR3 is built from 15 residues. CDR1 is LNHDA, CDR2 SQIVND, per germline (reference sequence). The CDR3 loop is CASSAGQGANEKLFF. The CDR3 coding sequence is TGTGCCAGTAGTGCCGGACAGGGGGCGAATGAAAAACTGTTTTTT. The full variable domain, completed using reference TRBV19 and TRBJ1-4, is DGGITQSPKYLFRKEGQNVTLSCEQNLNHDAMYWYRQDPGQGLRLIYYSQIVNDFQKGDIAEGYSVSREKKESFPLTVTSAQKNPTAFYLCASSAGQGANEKLFFGSGTQLSVL.

This clone has a count of ten or more. J is TRBJ1-1 and V is TRBV19; 11 bases agree with TRBD1. Germline V lookup: CDR1 LNHDA, CDR2 SQIVND (reference sequence). The trim removed 3 bases at V and 5 bases at J, leaving 5 bases unmatched. The CDR3 length is 15 residues. Here the CDR3 reads CASSIAGTGGTEAFF. The DNA of the CDR3 is TGTGCCAGTAGTATCGCCGGGACAGGGGGTACTGAAGCTTTCTTT.

This clone was seen a handful of times. The genes are TRBV7-9 and TRBJ2-1; D is perhaps TRBD2 (5 bases). Germline V gene sequence: CDR1 SEHNR, CDR2 FQNEAQ (reference sequence). The CDR3 spans 12 residues. Trimming stripped 3 bases from V and 15 bases from J, with 15 bases between. The CDR3 nucleotides read TGTGCCAGCAGCTTCGAGAGGACTCCCGCGTTCTTC. Residues: CASSFERTPAFF.

V and J are TRBV11-2 and TRBJ1-2, with 9 bases fitting TRBD1. This CDR3 is built from 14 residues. Germline V gives CDR1 SGHAT, CDR2 FQNNGV. Germline trimming cut 5 bases from V and 4 bases from J; bases unmatched to any gene: 5. The CDR3 sequence: CASSPGQGGYGYTF. The DNA of the CDR3 is TGTGCCAGCAGCCCGGGACAGGGAGGCTATGGCTACACCTTC.

V and J are TRBV4-3 and TRBJ1-2; tentatively, D is TRBD1 (5 bases). This CDR3 has 16 residues. Germline loops: CDR1 LGHNA, CDR2 YSLEER. The V and J ends lost 4 bases and 3 bases respectively, with 18 bases between them. The chain's CDR3 is CASSRLWGEADYGYTF. The CDR3 nucleotides read TGCGCCAGCAGCCGCCTTTGGGGGGAGGCTGACTATGGCTACACCTTC.

J is TRBJ2-1 and V is TRBV5-4; weak D call: TRBD1 (6 bases). The germline gives CDR1 SGHNT, CDR2 YYREEE (reference sequence). V was cut by 6 bases and J by 6 bases, with 13 bases left in between. CDR3 size: 13 residues. The DNA for the CDR3 is TGTGCCAGCACCTTAAAGACAGGCAATGAGCAGTTCTTC. It yields the protein CASTLKTGNEQFF.

This chain connects TRBV5-5 to TRBJ1-1, with TRBD1 identical over 7 bases. Germline trimming cut 3 bases from V and 1 base from J; bases unmatched to any gene: 6. Germline CDR1 and CDR2: SGHKS and YYEKEE (reference sequence). CDR3 length: 15 amino acids. CDR3 DNA: TGTGCCAGCAGCTATATGGACAGGTCGAACACTGAAGCTTTCTTT. Protein: CASSYMDRSNTEAFF.